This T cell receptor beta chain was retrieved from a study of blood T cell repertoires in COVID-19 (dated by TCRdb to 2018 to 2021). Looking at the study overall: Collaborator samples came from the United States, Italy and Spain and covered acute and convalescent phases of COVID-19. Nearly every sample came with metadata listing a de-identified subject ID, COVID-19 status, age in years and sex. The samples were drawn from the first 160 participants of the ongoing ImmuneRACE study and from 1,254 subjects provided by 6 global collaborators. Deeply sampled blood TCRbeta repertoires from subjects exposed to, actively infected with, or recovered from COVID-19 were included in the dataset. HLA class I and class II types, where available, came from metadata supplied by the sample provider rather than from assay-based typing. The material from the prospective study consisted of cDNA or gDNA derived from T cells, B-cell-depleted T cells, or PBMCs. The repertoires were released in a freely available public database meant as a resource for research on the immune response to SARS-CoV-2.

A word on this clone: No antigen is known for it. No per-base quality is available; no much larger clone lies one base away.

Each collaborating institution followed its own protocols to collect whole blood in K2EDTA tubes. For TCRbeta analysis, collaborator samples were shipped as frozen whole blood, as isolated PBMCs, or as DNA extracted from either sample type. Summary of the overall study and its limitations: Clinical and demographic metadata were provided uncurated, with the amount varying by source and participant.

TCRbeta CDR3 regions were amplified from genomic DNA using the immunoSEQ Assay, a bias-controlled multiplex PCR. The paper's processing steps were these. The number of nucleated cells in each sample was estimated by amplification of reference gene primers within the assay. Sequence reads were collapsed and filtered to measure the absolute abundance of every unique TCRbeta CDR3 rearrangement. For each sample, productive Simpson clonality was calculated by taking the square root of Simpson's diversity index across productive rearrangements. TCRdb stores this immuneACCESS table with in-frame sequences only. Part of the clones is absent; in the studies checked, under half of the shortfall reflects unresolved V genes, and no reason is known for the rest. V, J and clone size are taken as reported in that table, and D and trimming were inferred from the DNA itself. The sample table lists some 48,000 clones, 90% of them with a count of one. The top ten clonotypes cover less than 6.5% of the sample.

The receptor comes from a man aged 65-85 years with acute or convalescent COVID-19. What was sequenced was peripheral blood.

The sequence in DNA is TGTGCCAGCAGCACCGGGACAGGGGTACAAGAGACCCAGTACTTC. Translated, this gives CASSTGTGVQETQYF. Recombination connected TRBV9 to TRBJ2-5, and TRBD1 matches 10 of the central bases. The germline V gene encodes CDR1 SGDLS and CDR2 YYNGEE. The CDR3 has 15 amino acids, counting the end cysteine and phenylalanine. Of the read, only the CDR3 DNA is kept; its 45 bases are in frame from base 1. V trim: 4 bases; J trim: 2 bases; unmatched bases: 5.